This TCR beta chain was profiled in a study of cytomegalovirus exposure and HLA in healthy donors. The PCR was carried out with 60 Vbeta primers and 13 Jbeta primers. TCRdb's table, derived via immunoSEQ multiplex PCR, lists solely in-frame clones and lacks some. Seen here are some 200,000 clones, around 68% observed once, and the top ten hold 2.5% to 3%. General observations from the study: Listed as cytomegalovirus-associated were over 150 TCR beta chains.

Concerning this clone itself: Its antigen is undetermined.

When sampled, the donors appeared nominally healthy, though they likely had unrecorded immune exposures. The material sequenced was PBMCs. This clonotype originated in a man between 35 and 55 years old in good health and CMV-seronegative.

The CDR3 loop reads CASSLGRNSGEQYF. In DNA, the CDR3 is TGTGCCAGCAGCTTAGGTCGTAACTCGGGGGAGCAGTACTTC. The genes are TRBV11-3 and TRBJ2-7, with a weak D call TRBD2 (5 bases). The germline V and J ends were trimmed by 1 base and 7 bases, with 14 bases remaining between them. Per germline, CDR1 SGHNT and CDR2 YENEEA. This CDR3 contains 14 residues. The variable domain in full, completed from reference TRBV11-3 and TRBJ2-7, reads EAGVVQSPRYKIIEKKQPVAFWCNPISGHNTLYWYLQNLGQGPELLIRYENEEAVDDSQLPKDRFSAERLKGVDSTLKIQPAELGDSAVYLCASSLGRNSGEQYFGPGTRLTVT.